This TCR beta chain was captured in a study of T cells expressing NK-cell markers. On the study more broadly: Researchers got TCR beta repertoires out of sorted CD3+CD56+NKG2C+, CD3+CD56+NKG2C- and CD3+CD56-NKG2C+ T cells. Study results and limitations: In several donors, these clonotypes also led the CD3+CD56-NKG2C+ fraction.

The CDR3 loop spans 16 amino acids. Germline CDR1 reads MNHEY; CDR2 reads SVGAGI. The TCR beta cDNA came from 5'RACE template switching with UMIs. From its re-call of the 5' RACE reads, TCRdb lists each CDR3 protein once, without DNA. The specimen's table records about 540,000 distinct CDR3 sequences. Comments on this clonotype: The antigen remains undetermined.

The material sequenced was blood T cells: a sorted CD56 or NKG2C T cell subset, CD4+ or CD8+ T cells, or bulk PBMC T cells (not recorded which). The TCR was taken from a man aged 18 to 29 in good health. This sequence joins TRBV6-5 and TRBJ2-6; the TCRdb call, TRBD1, lacks DNA for checking. This CDR3 is CASRFDSGSGANVLTF.